This entry lists 20 T cell receptor beta chains sequenced from one sample in a study of human CD8 memory T cell subsets. By UMI-labeled 5' RACE, the TCR beta libraries were made. No DNA is given; TCRdb re-called the 5' RACE reads and lists each CDR3 protein once. The table for this sample gives about 12,000 distinct CDR3 sequences. The specimen sequenced was CD8+ T cells from PBMCs. The source of these receptors is a human donor in good health.

The CDR3 here is CASSFQRTGGAPGNTIYF. The chain joins TRBV6-5 to TRBJ1-3; TCRdb's D call of TRBD1 is untestable without DNA. The CDR3 length is 18 residues. Per the germline V gene, CDR1 is MNHEY and CDR2 is SVGAGI.

The chain employs TRBV28 and TRBJ2-1; as DNA is missing, the TRBD2 call by TCRdb cannot be tested. The length of the CDR3 is 17 residues. CDR1 MDHEN and CDR2 SYDVKM come from the germline V gene. This CDR3 is CASSLWSSGSRTNEQFF.

By frequency, this clonotype is medium-sized. V usage is TRBV30 and J usage is TRBJ2-7; lacking DNA, the TRBD1 call made by TCRdb goes unchecked. This CDR3 contains 14 residues. Germline V gene sequence: CDR1 GTSNPN, CDR2 SVGIG (reference sequence). CDR3 loop: CAWSAPGTGTEQYF.

CDR3 sequence reads: CSARPSGETEAFF. V usage is TRBV20-1 and J usage is TRBJ1-1; there is no DNA to check the TCRdb D call of TRBD1. The CDR3 extends over 13 amino acids. Germline V gene data show CDR1 as DFQATT and CDR2 as SNEGSKA (reference sequence).

The gene calls are TRBV7-8 and TRBJ1-1; with no DNA, the TCRdb D assignment of TRBD1 cannot be verified. The CDR3 runs to 14 residues. Germline CDR1 reads SGHVS; CDR2 reads FQNEAQ. CDR3: CASNPTGGNTEAFF.

The chain employs TRBV7-9 and TRBJ1-5. Germline V gene sequence: CDR1 SEHNR, CDR2 FQNEAQ (reference sequence). The CDR3 has 14 residues. The CDR3 sequence: CASSEEGSNQPQHF.

This chain uses TRBV5-4 with TRBJ2-3. This CDR3 has 14 residues. Germline V gives CDR1 SGHNT, CDR2 YYREEE (reference sequence). The CDR3 sequence: CASSLYTSTDTQYF.

This clonotype ranks as medium-sized (0.01 to 0.1%) in terms of frequency. J is TRBJ1-6 and V is TRBV10-3. The CDR3 loop spans 17 amino acids. Germline V lookup: CDR1 ENHRY, CDR2 SYGVKD. The CDR3 region is CAISDLDSSSYNSPLHF.

The genes are TRBV20-1 and TRBJ1-2; TCRdb's assignment of TRBD1 cannot be checked, as there is no DNA. This CDR3 has 15 amino acids. The germline gives CDR1 DFQATT, CDR2 SNEGSKA (reference sequence). The CDR3 is CSAQGENSLIYGYTF.

J is TRBJ1-1 and V is TRBV9; lacking DNA, the TRBD1 call made by TCRdb goes unchecked. Germline CDR1 is SGDLS and CDR2 is YYNGEE. This CDR3 comprises 16 residues. CDR3 in amino acids: CASSFVGSPGGTEAFF.

The V call is TRBV12-3 or TRBV12-4, the J call TRBJ2-1; TCRdb selects TRBD1, and the lack of DNA leaves this call unchecked. This CDR3 comprises 12 residues. CDR3 protein: CASSSNRREQFF.

The chain combines TRBV7-3 with TRBJ2-3; TCRdb indicates TRBD1, and absent DNA this call remains unverified. CDR3 length: 15 amino acids. Germline assignment: CDR1 SGHTA and CDR2 FQGTGA. CDR3 sequence reads: CASSATGFSTDTQYF. Full variable domain (missing parts from reference TRBV7-3 and TRBJ2-3): GAGVSQTPSNKVTEKGKYVELRCDPISGHTALYWYRQSLGQGPEFLIYFQGTGAADDSGLPNDRFFAVRPEGSVSTLKIQRTERGDSAVYLCASSATGFSTDTQYFGPGTRLTVL.

The CDR3 is CASSLNVRELFF. V is TRBV7-6 and J is TRBJ2-2; the TCRdb call, TRBD1, lacks DNA for checking. The V gene's germline CDR1 is SGHVS and CDR2 FNYEAQ. The CDR3 is 12 amino acids.

V and J are TRBV4-2 and TRBJ2-7; TCRdb calls TRBD1, which cannot be checked without DNA. From germline, CDR1 is LGHNA and CDR2 YNFKEQ. This CDR3 region has 15 residues. The CDR3: CASSQGPGQAYEQYF.

CDR3 sequence: CASSNEGTFDEQYF. The V gene is TRBV7-9, the J gene TRBJ2-7; there is no DNA to check the TCRdb D call of TRBD1. CDR1 is SEHNR, CDR2 FQNEAQ, per germline (reference sequence). This CDR3 has 14 amino acids.

This rearrangement joins TRBV10-1 to TRBJ2-7; checking the TCRdb D call of TRBD2 is not possible without DNA. Germline lookup yields CDR1 WNHNN and CDR2 SYGVQD (reference sequence). The CDR3 is made up of 16 amino acids. The CDR3 protein is CASSAASEHLSYEQYF.

The V call is TRBV6-1, the J call TRBJ1-1; TCRdb designates TRBD1, a call that cannot be tested without DNA. Germline CDR1 and CDR2: MNHNS and SASEGT. The CDR3 runs 16 residues. The CDR3 loop reads CASSGGVIRTGTEAFF.

This clonotype is called medium-sized based on its frequency. The V and J genes are TRBV5-1 and TRBJ2-1. This CDR3 is built from 12 residues. Germline values: CDR1 SGHRS, CDR2 YFSETQ. CDR3 loop: CASSLVAGEQFF.

The chain carries TRBV15 and TRBJ2-5; TCRdb returns TRBD1, unconfirmable since there is no DNA. CDR1 and CDR2 from the germline V gene are LNHNV and YYDKDF (reference sequence). The CDR3 spans 15 residues. CDR3 loop: CATATGRLPQETQYF.

This sequence joins TRBV10-3 and TRBJ2-3; no DNA is available, so the TRBD2 call from TCRdb remains unchecked. The CDR3 extends over 14 amino acids. Germline values: CDR1 ENHRY, CDR2 SYGVKD. The CDR3 spells CAISASDSTDTQYF.